This TCR beta chain was found in a study of blood T cell repertoires in COVID-19. Background on the study: Donors in the United States, Italy and Spain gave samples during acute or convalescent COVID-19. The analysed material was cDNA or gDNA that came from T cells, B-cell-depleted T cells, or PBMCs.

Under the authors' procedure: Using reference gene primer amplification, nucleated cell counts were estimated. Sequencing used immunoSEQ multiplex PCR; TCRdb keeps in-frame clones, though not all of them. V and J calls and clone size are as listed in that table; D and trimming were resolved from the DNA. The sample lists approximately 40,000 clones, around 80% occurring once. This clone was recorded once. Germline V gene lookup returns CDR1 MGHRA and CDR2 YSYEKL. This CDR3 is 17 amino acids long. After removal of 4 bases from V and 5 bases from J, the junction contained 11 bases not matched to a gene.

The specimen was peripheral blood. The receptor was derived from an elderly man with active or convalescent COVID-19. The chain links TRBV4-1 to TRBJ2-3; TRBD2 agrees at 11 bases. The CDR3 protein is CASSRQTGTSGGDTQYF. The CDR3 DNA follows: TGCGCCAGCAGCCGACAAACCGGGACTAGCGGCGGAGATACGCAGTATTTT.